This T cell receptor beta chain was sequenced in a study of blood T cell repertoires in COVID-19. Researchers sorted participants into cohorts using their self-reported clinical history. Symptom resolution, clearance, or two negative PCRs marked the recovered donors of Cohort 3. The CDR3 totals 17 residues. V was pared by 0 bases and J by 8 bases, with 6 bases of the junction left unmatched. Per germline, CDR1 SGHKS and CDR2 YYEKEE (reference sequence). In the original analysis: Counts of nucleated cells, estimated from reference gene primer amplification, were obtained. Libraries were prepared by immunoSEQ multiplex PCR; TCRdb keeps only in-frame clonotypes and omits some of them. D and trimming were read from the DNA, whereas the V and J calls and clone size are those reported in that table. The sample lists around 390,000 clones, just under 90% occurring once.

This TCR was sampled from a woman in her forties or fifties who had recovered from COVID-19. Specimen: PBMCs or T cells enriched from blood (not recorded which). The chain has TRBV5-5 and TRBJ1-6; TRBD1 aligns across 12 bases. Here the CDR3 DNA reads TGTGCCAGCAGCTTGGCGGGACAGGGGGCGGGCGATTCACCCCTCCACTTT. Translation gives CASSLAGQGAGDSPLHF.